This is a list of T cell receptor beta chains from one sample in a study of shared clonotypes between healthy human individuals. The method was immunoSEQ multiplex PCR; TCRdb's version includes in-frame clones alone and lacks a portion of them. There are 550,000 to 850,000 clones in the sample; 74% occur only once, and 1.5% to 2% lies in the top ten. Input material: memory CD4+ T cells sorted from blood. The origin of the receptors is a woman aged 25 to 39 in good health. Each CDR3 is given with its conserved first and last residue. A D gene is named only where the DNA matches it firmly. Size is omitted from some rows. Given values are once, few, many or a class for expanded clones.

J | D | V | size | DNA | CDR3
TRBJ2-1 | . | TRBV7-2 | . | TGTGCCAGCAGCTTAATCCTTTACAATGAGCAGTTCTTC | CASSLILYNEQFF
TRBJ2-3 | TRBD1 | TRBV5-1 | few | TGCGCCAGCAGCCTAGGACAGGGGGCTAGCACAGATACGCAGTATTTT | CASSLGQGASTDTQYF
TRBJ2-7 | . | TRBV5-4 | once | TGTGCCAGCAGCTCTCCGGGTGGAACCTACGAGCAGTACTTC | CASSSPGGTYEQYF
TRBJ1-3 | . | TRBV9 | . | TGTGCCAGCAGCCCTAACTCTGGAAACACCATATATTTT | CASSPNSGNTIYF
TRBJ2-3 | TRBD2 | TRBV7-2 | . | TGTGCCAGCAGCTTAGGTTCTAGCGGGAGCCCAGATACGCAGTATTTT | CASSLGSSGSPDTQYF
TRBJ2-3 | . | TRBV28 | few | TGTGCCAGCAGTTTAGGGCTGGGGAGCGATACGCAGTATTTT | CASSLGLGSDTQYF
TRBJ1-3 | . | TRBV19 | . | TGTGCCAGTAGTCCCCGGACAGTTGGAAACACCATATATTTT | CASSPRTVGNTIYF
TRBJ2-5 | . | TRBV9 | . | TGTGCCAGCAGCCCGGGTACCCTAGAGACCCAGTACTTC | CASSPGTLETQYF
TRBJ1-4 | . | TRBV28 | . | TGTGCCAGCAGTTTACCCCTACAGGGAGCAACTAATGAAAAACTGTTTTTT | CASSLPLQGATNEKLFF
TRBJ2-1 | TRBD2 | TRBV5-1 | . | TGCGCCAGCTCTTTGCGGGAGAAGGCAGGCAATGAGCAGTTCTTC | CASSLREKAGNEQFF
TRBJ2-5 | . | TRBV5-1 | . | TGCGCCAGCAGCTGGGGGTCTGACAGACCTGCGCTGGAGACCCAGTACTTC | CASSWGSDRPALETQYF
TRBJ2-7 | TRBD2 | TRBV5-4 | . | TGTGCCAGCAGCTTGGCCGGGGAGGGAAGGCCCTACGAGCAGTACTTC | CASSLAGEGRPYEQYF
TRBJ1-1 | TRBD1 | TRBV2 | . | TGTGCCAGCAGTTACGGTGACAGGGACGGTGAAGCTTTCTTT | CASSYGDRDGEAFF
TRBJ2-7 | TRBD2 | TRBV28 | . | TGTGCCAGTCTAGCGGGAGCGTCCTACGAGCAGTACTTC | CASLAGASYEQYF
TRBJ2-3 | TRBD2 | TRBV11-2 | . | TGTGCCAGCAGCCTAGGACTAGCAGCAGATACGCAGTATTTT | CASSLGLAADTQYF
TRBJ1-1 | . | TRBV29-1 | once | TGCAGCGTTGTTATGGGGGCGAGGAACACTGAAGCTTTCTTT | CSVVMGARNTEAFF
TRBJ2-2 | . | TRBV2 | . | TGTGCCAGCAATTCGGGGGCGACCGGGGAGCTGTTTTTT | CASNSGATGELFF
TRBJ2-1 | TRBD2 | TRBV2 | once | TGTGCCAGCAGTGCCCCAGTTTTAGCGGGAGCGGTTGGGTTCTTC | CASSAPVLAGAVGFF
TRBJ1-2 | . | TRBV14 | . | TGTGCCAGCAGCCACAACAGGGTCGCTGGCTACACCTTC | CASSHNRVAGYTF
TRBJ1-3 | . | TRBV18 | many | TGTGCCAGCTCAGGTGGTTCTGGAAACACCATATATTTT | CASSGGSGNTIYF
TRBJ2-2 | . | TRBV19 | . | TGTGCCAGTAGTTCTCAGTCTTCTGGCACCGGGGAGCTGTTTTTT | CASSSQSSGTGELFF
TRBJ2-7 | TRBD2 | TRBV6-1 | . | TGTGCCAGCAGTACCTCGAGCGGGAGTTCCTACGAGCAGTACTTC | CASSTSSGSSYEQYF
TRBJ2-2 | . | TRBV6-5 | . | TGTGCCAGCAGAACCCCGGGGCAGCCCACCGGGGAGCTGTTTTTT | CASRTPGQPTGELFF
TRBJ2-1 | TRBD1 | TRBV2 | . | TGTGCCAGCAGCCAGGGGGCCTCCTTTTACAATGAGCAGTTCTTC | CASSQGASFYNEQFF
TRBJ1-5 | . | TRBV6-6 | many | TGTGCCAGCAGTTACCGCCGGGACAGCAATCAGCCCCAGCATTTT | CASSYRRDSNQPQHF
TRBJ2-1 | . | TRBV25-1 | . | TGTGCCAGCAGTCCCGACCGCGGGATCCCCTACAATGAGCAGTTCTTC | CASSPDRGIPYNEQFF
TRBJ2-2 | . | TRBV7-9 | . | TGTGCCAGTACAGGGATGGGTGGACTACTCACCGGGGAGCTGTTTTTT | CASTGMGGLLTGELFF
TRBJ2-7 | . | TRBV27 | once | TGTGCCAGCAGACTCAGCCGGGCAGAGAGCTCCTACGAGCAGTACTTC | CASRLSRAESSYEQYF
TRBJ2-3 | . | TRBV11-3 | few | TGTGCCAGCAGCTTAGCTTTCACAGATACGCAGTATTTT | CASSLAFTDTQYF
TRBJ2-7 | . | TRBV28 | . | TGTGCCAGCAGCCCCGCATTCTACGAGCAGTACTTC | CASSPAFYEQYF
TRBJ1-3 | TRBD1 | TRBV29-1 | many | TGCAGCGCCACCGGGACAGGTGGAAACACCATATATTTT | CSATGTGGNTIYF
TRBJ2-2 | TRBD2 | TRBV14 | . | TGTGCCAGCAGGCCCGTTGCGGGAGCCGGGGAGCTGTTTTTT | CASRPVAGAGELFF
TRBJ2-6 | . | TRBV27 | . | TGTGCCCCCCCTAGGCGGATCTCTGGGGCCAACGTCCTGACTTTC | CAPPRRISGANVLTF
TRBJ2-1 | TRBD2 | TRBV29-1 | . | TGCAGCGTCCAACCTAGCGGAGCCTACAATGAGCAGTTCTTC | CSVQPSGAYNEQFF
TRBJ2-5 | . | TRBV9 | few | TGTGCCAGCAGCCTAGAGGACTACCAAGAGACCCAGTACTTC | CASSLEDYQETQYF
TRBJ1-4 | TRBD1 | TRBV19 | . | TGTGCCAGTAGTATACCGGGACAGGGAAGGGCTAATGAAAAACTGTTTTTT | CASSIPGQGRANEKLFF
TRBJ1-1 | TRBD1 | TRBV27 | . | TGTGCCAGCATCGACAGGGGGGACACTGAAGCTTTCTTT | CASIDRGDTEAFF
TRBJ2-5 | . | TRBV25-1 | many | TGTGCCAGCAGTGAAGAGACCCAGTACTTC | CASSEETQYF
TRBJ2-5 | . | TRBV7-9 | . | TGTGCCAGCAGCTTGGGGTACCAAGAGACCCAGTACTTC | CASSLGYQETQYF
TRBJ2-1 | TRBD2 | TRBV25-1 | . | TGTGCCAGCAGTGCCCTAGCGGGATACAATGAGCAGTTCTTC | CASSALAGYNEQFF
TRBJ1-6 | . | TRBV30 | . | TGTGCCTGGAGTGGATTTGAAGGCAATTCACCCCTCCACTTT | CAWSGFEGNSPLHF
TRBJ2-1 | TRBD2 | TRBV7-9 | . | TGTGCCAGCAGCACCCGGACTAGCGGGAGGACTTACAATGAGCAGTTCTTC | CASSTRTSGRTYNEQFF
TRBJ2-1 | TRBD2 | TRBV2 | . | TGTGCCAGCAGTGAACGGACTAGTCTTGCCGTCTTC | CASSERTSLAVF
TRBJ2-2 | TRBD2 | TRBV5-4 | few | TGTGCCAGCAGCTCTGGGACTAGCGGATCGACCGGGGAGCTGTTTTTT | CASSSGTSGSTGELFF
TRBJ2-1 | TRBD2 | TRBV5-4 | . | TGTGCCAGCAGCTTAGGGGGGACTAGCGGGTACCATGAGCAGTTCTTC | CASSLGGTSGYHEQFF
TRBJ2-1 | TRBD2 | TRBV7-2 | . | TGTGCCAGCAGCTTAACGGGAGGGCGGGATGAGCAGTTCTTC | CASSLTGGRDEQFF
TRBJ2-6 | . | TRBV5-6 | . | TGTGCCAGCAGCTTTAGGAGGGCTGGGGCCAACGTCCTGACTTTC | CASSFRRAGANVLTF
TRBJ2-4 | . | TRBV28 | . | TGTGCCAGCAGTTTCCGGCGTTTGGTTGGGGCGGACATTCAGTACTTC | CASSFRRLVGADIQYF
TRBJ2-7 | . | TRBV6-6 | . | TGTGCCAGCAGTTCAGTACAGGGCTCCTACGAGCAGTACTTC | CASSSVQGSYEQYF
TRBJ2-3 | TRBD2 | TRBV2 | few | TGTGCCAGCAGTGAAGCGGGTAGCGGGAGTGTAGATACGCAGTATTTT | CASSEAGSGSVDTQYF
TRBJ2-7 | TRBD1 | TRBV15 | . | TGTGCCACCAGCAGAGATCTTTGGACAGGGGGCCGAGAGCAGTACTTC | CATSRDLWTGGREQYF